These 25 T cell receptor beta chains were sequenced from one sample in a study of glioma-infiltrating T cells. Using RNA template, CDR3s of TCR alpha and beta were amplified with iRepertoire arm-PCR. From the multiplex PCR reads, TCRdb called clonotypes with MiXCR, one entry per CDR3 protein. The table lists 150,000 or so distinct CDR3 sequences, more than 35% of them singletons. Sequencing was carried out using glioma tissue, nonneoplastic brain tissue, or PBMCs (not recorded which). Source of these receptors: a human donor with low-grade glioma or glioblastoma, undergoing nonglioma brain surgery, or in good health (not recorded which).

This chain links TRBV4-2 with TRBJ1-1; D is unclear. Germline assignment: CDR1 LGHNA and CDR2 YNFKEQ. Trimming shortened V by 2 bases and J by 1 base, and 11 bases separated the two germline ends. There are 15 residues in the CDR3. The CDR3 DNA reads as TGTGCCAGCAGCCAATCCGACATCGAGAACACTGAAGCTTTCTTT. This encodes CASSQSDIENTEAFF.

In its sample, this clonotype was seen many times. The V and J genes are TRBV28 and TRBJ1-5, with 9 bases lining up with TRBD1. CDR1 is MDHEN and CDR2 is SYDVKM in the germline V gene. This CDR3 spans 15 amino acids. The junction had 6 bases not matched to a gene; V was cut back by 5 bases and J by 4 bases. The CDR3 DNA reads as TGTGCCAGCAGTCTCCCACAGGGGGCAAATCAGCCCCAGCATTTT. It yields the protein CASSLPQGANQPQHF.

The rearrangement uses TRBV29-1 and TRBJ1-1; D remains unclear. Germline CDR1 is SQVTM and CDR2 is ANQGSEA. Trimming stripped 6 bases from V and 5 bases from J, with 13 bases between. This CDR3 region has 12 residues. For the CDR3, the DNA is TGCAGCGTAGGTCAGGCTGAGACTGAAGCTTTCTTT. Its protein is CSVGQAETEAFF.

The rearrangement links TRBV27 to TRBJ2-1, with no clear D. The CDR3 is 14 residues long. Trimming shortened V by 5 bases and J by 0 bases, and 8 bases separated the two germline ends. Germline V gives CDR1 MNHEY, CDR2 SMNVEV (reference sequence). CDR3 residues: CASSAGSSYNEQFF. The DNA for the CDR3 is TGTGCCAGCAGTGCAGGAAGCTCCTACAATGAGCAGTTCTTC.

The rearrangement links TRBV6-2 or TRBV6-3 to TRBJ2-3, with a weak D call TRBD1 (6 bases). The CDR3 has 13 residues. Trimming pared 2 bases from V and 3 bases from J, leaving 6 bases between. CDR1 is MNHEY and CDR2 is SVGEGT in the germline V gene. The CDR3 coding sequence is TGTGCCAGCAGTTACCAGGGGACAGATACGCAGTATTTT. Residues: CASSYQGTDTQYF.

In this sample, this clonotype turned up a few times. This chain links TRBV27 with TRBJ1-5; D not resolved. This CDR3 is built from 13 residues. Trimming removed 6 bases from V and 7 bases from J, with 13 bases in between. Germline V gene data show CDR1 as MNHEY and CDR2 as SMNVEV (reference sequence). The CDR3 loop is CASSHRFGQPQHF. The CDR3 nucleotides read TGTGCCAGCAGCCACCGTTTCGGGCAGCCCCAGCATTTT.

With respect to this clonotype: A much larger clone sits a single nucleotide away, making a read error possible. V and J are TRBV6-5 and TRBJ2-7; tentatively, D is TRBD2 (5 bases). CDR1 and CDR2 (germline): MNHEY, SVGAGI. The length of the CDR3 is 13 residues. In DNA, the CDR3 is TGTGCCAGCACTTACACGGGAACCTACGAGCAGTACTTC. Protein sequence: CASTYTGTYEQYF.

A few counts support this clonotype. The chain couples TRBV6-6 to TRBJ2-7; possible D gene TRBD2, 6 bases. The germline V gene has CDR1 MNHNY and CDR2 SVGAGI (reference sequence). CDR3 size: 16 residues. The V end was cut by 0 bases, the J end by 0 bases, with 12 bases between. The CDR3 reads CASSYSSSVVSYEQYF. CDR3 in DNA: TGTGCCAGCAGTTACTCGTCTAGCGTCGTCTCCTACGAGCAGTACTTC.

This clonotype showed up just a few times. V usage is TRBV4-1 and J usage is TRBJ1-2, with D perhaps TRBD1 (5 bases). The CDR3 contains 15 residues. Per the germline V gene, CDR1 is MGHRA and CDR2 is YSYEKL. Trimming left V 5 bases short and J 5 bases short, with 18 bases between. CDR3 in DNA: TGCGCCAGCAGCTCCCGCCAGGGTAATTCTTATGGCTACACCTTC. It encodes CASSSRQGNSYGYTF.

The rearrangement uses TRBV4-1 and TRBJ2-7, with 10 bases identical to TRBD1. This CDR3 comprises 15 residues. Germline values: CDR1 MGHRA, CDR2 YSYEKL. V shed 5 bases and J 5 bases; nucleotides not matched to a gene: 9. The CDR3 region is CASSRTGTGADEQYF. CDR3 sequence (DNA): TGCGCCAGCAGCAGGACCGGGACAGGGGCCGACGAGCAGTACTTC.

This clonotype was seen a handful of times. The chain is built from TRBV4-1 and TRBJ2-3, with TRBD2 as a possible D gene (5 bases). V lost 3 bases and J 4 bases, leaving 11 bases between the germline ends. CDR3 size: 14 residues. Germline CDR1 reads MGHRA; CDR2 reads YSYEKL. CDR3 sequence: CASSQMTGADTQYF. In DNA form, the CDR3 reads TGCGCCAGCAGCCAGATGACCGGGGCAGATACGCAGTATTTT.

This clonotype was counted only a few times. The rearrangement links TRBV2 to TRBJ1-5; D is unclear. The germline V and J ends were trimmed by 6 bases and 0 bases, with 12 bases remaining between them. CDR1 is SNHLY and CDR2 is FYNNEI in the germline V gene. The CDR3 length is 15 residues. The CDR3 nucleotides are TGTGCCAGCAGAGAATGGGCGGGTAGCAATCAGCCCCAGCATTTT. The encoded protein is CASREWAGSNQPQHF.

This clonotype was seen a handful of times. The J gene is TRBJ2-5, the V gene TRBV4-1; D might be TRBD2 (5 bases). The germline V gene has CDR1 MGHRA and CDR2 YSYEKL. CDR3 size: 14 residues. The ends were cut back, 0 bases at V and 7 bases at J, with 12 bases in the middle. The CDR3 loop reads CASSQDPGKATQYF. CDR3 coding DNA: TGCGCCAGCAGCCAAGATCCGGGGAAGGCGACCCAGTACTTC.

This clonotype showed up just a few times. The V gene is TRBV20-1, the J gene TRBJ1-3; D uncertain. The CDR3 loop spans 16 amino acids. CDR1 is DFQATT and CDR2 is SNEGSKA in the germline V gene (reference sequence). V was clipped by 0 bases and J by 0 bases, with 12 bases between them. CDR3 in amino acids: CSARDPGSSSGNTIYF. DNA for the CDR3: TGCAGTGCTAGAGATCCCGGGTCGAGCTCTGGAAACACCATATATTTT.

The J gene is TRBJ2-2, the V gene TRBV5-1; 7 bases align to TRBD2. CDR3 length: 14 amino acids. V lost 3 bases and J lost 5; bases outside the gene matches: 4. Germline V gene lookup returns CDR1 SGHRS and CDR2 YFSETQ. The CDR3 sequence: CASSSARGTGELFF. In DNA, the CDR3 is TGCGCCAGCAGCTCGGCGCGGGGGACCGGGGAGCTGTTTTTT.

The rearrangement uses TRBV6-1 and TRBJ2-2; 15 bases fit TRBD2. Germline lookup yields CDR1 MNHNS and CDR2 SASEGT. The CDR3 loop spans 17 amino acids. J lost 5 bases, V lost 6 bases, and 7 bases had no gene match. The CDR3 bases are TGTGCCAGCAGAAACACGGGACTAGCGGGGGGTACCGGGGAGCTGTTTTTT. It is translated as CASRNTGLAGGTGELFF.

Of note for this clonotype: Being one base from a much bigger clone, this may be a read error. The CDR3 is CASTDSRSHEQYF. CDR3 DNA: TGTGCCAGCACCGATAGCAGGAGCCACGAGCAGTACTTC. The rearrangement links TRBV6-2 or TRBV6-3 to TRBJ2-7, with D unresolved. The CDR3 length is 13 residues. CDR1 MNHEY and CDR2 SVGEGT come from the germline V gene. Between the trimmed V and J ends, which lost 7 bases and 5 bases, there was a span of 15 bases.

Comment on this clonotype: Mismatch with germline at one junction end may stem from a read error. The chain uses TRBV20-1 and TRBJ2-3; perhaps TRBD2 as D (5 bases). The CDR3 spans 16 residues. Per the germline V gene, CDR1 is DFQATT and CDR2 is SNEGSKA (reference sequence). DNA for the CDR3: TGCAGTGCAAGAGATCCAGCGGTCTTAAGCACAGATACGCAGTATTTT. This translates into CSARDPAVLSTDTQYF.

The sample holds many counts of this clonotype. The chain combines TRBV27 with TRBJ2-3, with TRBD2 identical over 13 bases. The junction had 10 bases not matched to a gene; V was cut back by 6 bases and J by 1 base. This CDR3 is 18 amino acids long. Germline lookup yields CDR1 MNHEY and CDR2 SMNVEV (reference sequence). CDR3 nucleotides: TGTGCCAGCAGCATCGGACTAGCGGGAGTGTGGGGCACAGATACGCAGTATTTT. Encoded protein: CASSIGLAGVWGTDTQYF.

Worth noting for this clonotype: One end of the junction fails to match germline, which may point to a read error. The J gene is TRBJ1-6, the V gene TRBV7-9; a possible D gene is TRBD1 (6 bases). This CDR3 is 12 amino acids long. In germline, CDR1 is SEHNR, CDR2 FQNEAQ (reference sequence). CDR3 residues: CARSTSTGSPHF. CDR3 sequence (DNA): TGTGCCCGCAGCACTTCTACAGGGTCCCCCCACTTT.

The V call is TRBV20-1, the J call TRBJ1-1; 10 bases map to TRBD1. The CDR3 length is 13 residues. Germline V gene lookup returns CDR1 DFQATT and CDR2 SNEGSKA (reference sequence). V lost 5 bases to trimming and J lost 5 bases; unmatched junction nucleotides: 5. DNA for the CDR3: TGCAGTGCTTCAGGGACAGGGGTGACTGAAGCTTTCTTT. Encoded protein: CSASGTGVTEAFF.

This sequence joins TRBV7-4 and TRBJ1-6; unclear D gene. With 3 bases removed from V and 7 bases from J, the gap between germline ends came to 10 bases. Germline V lookup: CDR1 SGHVT, CDR2 SQSDAQ. The CDR3 is made up of 14 amino acids. DNA of the CDR3: TGTGCCAGCAGCTTGGGAGTTCGAAATTCACCCCTCCACTTT. Its translation: CASSLGVRNSPLHF. The entire variable domain, with the rest obtained from reference TRBV7-4 and TRBJ1-6, is as follows: GAGVSQSPRYKVAKRGRDVALRCDSISGHVTLYWYRQTLGQGSEVLTYSQSDAQRDKSGRPSGRFSAERPERSVSTLKIQRTEQGDSAVYLCASSLGVRNSPLHFGNGTRLTVT.

The rearrangement links TRBV6-1 to TRBJ1-1; tentative D call: TRBD1 (6 bases). V lost 5 bases and J lost 6, with 16 bases in between. This CDR3 is built from 14 residues. Germline V gene data show CDR1 as MNHNS and CDR2 as SASEGT. CDR3 coding DNA: TGTGCCAGCAGTACCACAGGGATCTTCGCTGAAGCTTTCTTT. Encoded protein: CASSTTGIFAEAFF.

This clonotype was observed a few times. The CDR3 is CASSQGREAWNEQFF. CDR3 nucleotide sequence: TGTGCCAGCAGCCAAGGACGGGAGGCGTGGAATGAGCAGTTCTTC. The gene calls are TRBV4-2 and TRBJ2-1; the match to TRBD2 covers 7 bases. Germline trimming cut 1 base from V and 7 bases from J; bases unmatched to any gene: 7. In germline, CDR1 is LGHNA, CDR2 YNFKEQ. This CDR3 region has 15 residues.

J is TRBJ2-1 and V is TRBV20-1; TRBD1 is a possible D gene (8 bases). The CDR3 sequence is 14 residues long. Between the trimmed V and J ends, which lost 3 bases and 7 bases, there was a span of 16 bases. Germline CDR1 reads DFQATT; CDR2 reads SNEGSKA (reference sequence). The CDR3 is CSASRTGRVNEQFF. The CDR3 nucleotides are TGCAGTGCTAGTAGGACAGGGAGGGTAAATGAGCAGTTCTTC.